These 18 T cell receptor beta chains originate from one sample sequenced in a study of identifying expanded T cells in peripheral blood. Method: immunoSEQ multiplex PCR; TCRdb's copy keeps in-frame clones and lacks some. Among tens of thousands of clones listed, 88% were seen once. Material for sequencing was blood. The receptors come from a person aged 18-69 years in good health.

The gene calls are TRBV5-1 and TRBJ2-1; D is possibly TRBD2 (5 bases). V was trimmed by 6 bases and J by 8 bases, leaving 21 bases between them. CDR1 is SGHRS and CDR2 is YFSETQ in the germline V gene. CDR3 size: 15 residues. CDR3 DNA sequence: TGCGCCAGCACGGAACGACTACCAGCGACGGATGAGCAGTTCTTC. Its protein product is CASTERLPATDEQFF.

The chain links TRBV7-2 to TRBJ2-3; 7 nucleotides agree with TRBD2. V lost 5 bases, J lost 2 bases, and 10 bases stayed unmatched. The CDR3 is made up of 16 amino acids. Germline V gene sequence: CDR1 SGHTA, CDR2 FQGNSA. The CDR3 DNA is TGTGCCAGCAGCGATCCCAGCGGGGCGTTCACAGATACGCAGTATTTT. Translated, it gives CASSDPSGAFTDTQYF.

This rearrangement joins TRBV25-1 to TRBJ2-5; unclear D gene. The CDR3 length is 14 residues. Trimming left V 3 bases short and J 3 bases short, with 11 bases between. Germline CDR1 and CDR2: MGHDK and SYGVNS. The CDR3: CASSDRQRKETQYF. For the CDR3, the DNA is TGTGCCAGCAGTGACCGTCAGAGAAAAGAGACCCAGTACTTC.

The chain has TRBV4-1 and TRBJ2-7; TRBD1 matches 7 bases. The V gene end was trimmed by 10 bases and the J gene end by 2 bases; junction bases not matched to a gene: 17. The CDR3 totals 16 residues. Germline V CDR1 and CDR2: MGHRA, YSYEKL. CDR3 region: CATSFGDREHTYEQYF. The CDR3 region has the DNA TGCGCCACCTCTTTCGGTGACAGGGAACACACCTACGAGCAGTACTTC.

The chain has TRBV7-8 and TRBJ2-1; no clear D gene. Germline CDR1 reads SGHVS; CDR2 reads FQNEAQ. Trimming took 2 bases from V and 4 from J, leaving 12 bases between them. This CDR3 comprises 15 residues. The CDR3 DNA is TGTGCCAGCAGCTTACACACAGAGGTTTACAATGAGCAGTTCTTC. Protein sequence: CASSLHTEVYNEQFF.

This chain connects TRBV6-1 to TRBJ2-1; perhaps TRBD2 as D (6 bases). Germline CDR1 reads MNHNS; CDR2 reads SASEGT. This CDR3 contains 14 residues. Trimming left V 7 bases short and J 8 bases short, with 18 bases between. CDR3 region: CASNPGTHRDEQFF. The CDR3 nucleotides are TGTGCCAGCAACCCCGGGACTCACCGCGATGAGCAGTTCTTC.

The chain carries TRBV2 and TRBJ1-3, with TRBD1 matching 11 bases. CDR1 SNHLY and CDR2 FYNNEI come from the germline V gene. V was clipped by 8 bases and J by 4 bases; unmatched bases: 4. The CDR3 has 14 amino acids. CDR3: CASGQGAYGNTIYF. The CDR3 bases are TGTGCCAGCGGACAGGGGGCATACGGAAACACCATATATTTT.

This chain uses TRBV11-1 with TRBJ1-1; tentatively, D is TRBD1 (6 bases). Trimming left V 2 bases short and J 5 bases short, with 15 bases between. The germline V gene encodes CDR1 SGHAT and CDR2 FQDESV (reference sequence). This CDR3 has 15 residues. The CDR3 sequence is CASSLMQGRGTEAFF. CDR3 in DNA: TGTGCCAGCAGCTTAATGCAGGGGAGGGGGACTGAAGCTTTCTTT.

The V and J genes are TRBV5-1 and TRBJ1-5; D gene uncertain. Germline lookup yields CDR1 SGHRS and CDR2 YFSETQ. The CDR3 spans 15 residues. The V end was cut by 1 base, the J end by 6 bases, with 14 bases between. The CDR3 is CASSLSGSQAQPQHF. CDR3 in DNA: TGCGCCAGCAGCTTGAGTGGGAGTCAAGCTCAGCCCCAGCATTTT.

V and J are TRBV7-2 and TRBJ1-6; 7 bases map to TRBD1. This CDR3 is 17 amino acids long. Trimming took 5 bases from V and 0 from J; bases not matched to a gene: 7. Germline V lookup: CDR1 SGHTA, CDR2 FQGNSA. CDR3 sequence reads: CASSLDRSSSYNSPLHF. The CDR3 nucleotides are TGTGCCAGCAGCCTGGACAGGTCTAGCTCCTATAATTCACCCCTCCACTTT. Together with reference TRBV7-2 and TRBJ1-6, the CDR3 gives the full variable domain: GAGVSQSPSNKVTEKGKDVELRCDPISGHTALYWYRQSLGQGLEFLIYFQGNSAPDKSGLPSDRFSAERTGGSVSTLTIQRTQQEDSAVYLCASSLDRSSSYNSPLHFGNGTRLTVT.

In its sample, this clone was seen once. The chain recombines TRBV11-3 with TRBJ1-2; TRBD1 is a possible D gene (6 bases). V lost 8 bases to trimming and J lost 5 bases, with 15 bases between them. Germline V gives CDR1 SGHNT, CDR2 YENEEA. This CDR3 spans 13 amino acids. The CDR3 reads CASGTGQIYGYTF. The CDR3 DNA is TGTGCCAGCGGCACCGGACAGATTTATGGCTACACCTTC. The full variable domain, with the rest looked up from reference TRBV11-3 and TRBJ1-2, is EAGVVQSPRYKIIEKKQPVAFWCNPISGHNTLYWYLQNLGQGPELLIRYENEEAVDDSQLPKDRFSAERLKGVDSTLKIQPAELGDSAVYLCASGTGQIYGYTFGSGTRLTVV.

This chain joins TRBV10-3 and TRBJ2-3; 11 nucleotides align to TRBD2. This CDR3 region has 16 residues. The V and J ends lost 3 bases and 5 bases, in that order; junction bases with no gene match: 7. Germline CDR1 ENHRY, CDR2 SYGVKD. CDR3 bases: TGTGCCATCAGTGACATAGCGGGGGGGCTTGGAGATACGCAGTATTTT. Translation gives CAISDIAGGLGDTQYF.

The genes are TRBV30 and TRBJ2-3; 8 positions match TRBD2. Looked up from germline, CDR1 is GTSNPN and CDR2 is SVGIG (reference sequence). The CDR3 sequence is 11 residues long. Trimming at V came to 6 bases and at J to 10 bases, leaving 6 bases not matched to a gene. This CDR3 is CACRREAAQYF. The CDR3 region has the DNA TGTGCCTGTCGGCGGGAGGCGGCGCAGTATTTT.

The chain links TRBV30 to TRBJ1-4, with D perhaps TRBD1 (5 bases). The CDR3 runs 15 residues. Germline values: CDR1 GTSNPN, CDR2 SVGIG (reference sequence). V dropped 0 bases and J dropped 5 bases, with 13 bases sitting between them. The CDR3: CAWSVLSGGNEKLFF. In DNA, the CDR3 is TGTGCCTGGAGTGTTCTCAGCGGGGGGAATGAAAAACTGTTTTTT.

The chain carries TRBV5-4 and TRBJ1-2; D not certain. The V and J ends lost 0 bases and 0 bases respectively, with 9 bases between them. This CDR3 has 15 residues. Germline CDR1 and CDR2: SGHNT and YYREEE (reference sequence). CDR3 region: CASSLELTANYGYTF. The CDR3 bases are TGTGCCAGCAGCTTGGAACTTACAGCTAACTATGGCTACACCTTC.

The chain is built from TRBV19 and TRBJ1-6; a possible D gene is TRBD1 (5 bases). This CDR3 region has 12 residues. CDR1 LNHDA and CDR2 SQIVND come from the germline V gene (reference sequence). The germline V and J ends were trimmed by 6 bases and 7 bases, with 7 bases remaining between them. The CDR3 nucleotides are TGTGCCAGTAGCAGACAGAATTCACCCCTCCACTTT. Translated, it gives CASSRQNSPLHF.

This clone was picked up a small number of times. The genes are TRBV9 and TRBJ1-1; maybe TRBD1 (6 bases). The CDR3 loop spans 16 amino acids. Germline CDR1 reads SGDLS; CDR2 reads YYNGEE. Trimming pared 4 bases from V and 1 base from J, leaving 17 bases between. The CDR3 nucleotides read TGTGCCAGCAGCCCTTGGGGGGTAGGGGGGAACACTGAAGCTTTCTTT. Its protein product is CASSPWGVGGNTEAFF.

V gene TRBV7-9 combines with J gene TRBJ2-1; the D is unclear. There are 10 residues in the CDR3. V was clipped by 11 bases and J by 8 bases, with 10 bases between them. Germline V gives CDR1 SEHNR, CDR2 FQNEAQ (reference sequence). The CDR3 reads CALGSYEQFF. The CDR3 nucleotides read TGTGCCTTGGGCTCCTATGAGCAGTTCTTC.